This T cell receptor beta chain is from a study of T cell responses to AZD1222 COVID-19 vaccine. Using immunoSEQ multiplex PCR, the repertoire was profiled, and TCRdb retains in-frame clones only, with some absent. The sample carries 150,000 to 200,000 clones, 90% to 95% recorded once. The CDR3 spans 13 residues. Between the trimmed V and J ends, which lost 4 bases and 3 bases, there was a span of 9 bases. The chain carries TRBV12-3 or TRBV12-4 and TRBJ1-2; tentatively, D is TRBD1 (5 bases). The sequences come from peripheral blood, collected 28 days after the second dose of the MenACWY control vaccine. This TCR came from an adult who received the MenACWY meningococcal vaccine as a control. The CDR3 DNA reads TGTGCCAGCAGTTATGGGGCCCACTATGGCTACACCTTC. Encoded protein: CASSYGAHYGYTF.